These T cell receptor beta chains were read from a single sample in a study of blood T cells in healthy people across ages. One entry per CDR3 protein results from TCRdb running MiXCR on the 5' RACE reads. The sample contains some 670,000 distinct CDR3 sequences, over 40% of which appear only once. Sequencing used blood. All receptors come from a woman older than 75 in good health. CDR3s include the opening cysteine and the closing phenylalanine or tryptophan. The order of the fields is V gene, CDR3 length, D gene, clone size, J gene, CDR3 DNA, CDR3 protein. The D gene is left open where the match is weak. Some rows have no size entry. The others give once, few or many, or a class for an expanded clone.

TRBV6-6	13	.	.	TRBJ1-2	TGTGCCAGCAGCCCAGACAGCGCCTATGGCTACACCTTC	CASSPDSAYGYTF
TRBV7-4	15	TRBD2	many	TRBJ2-7	TGTGCCAGCAGCCCTATTTGGCTAGCGGGCCACGAGCAGTACTTC	CASSPIWLAGHEQYF
TRBV7-2	15	.	once	TRBJ2-3	TGTGCCAGCAGCCGGGCTCAGAGAGATACAGATACGCAGTATTTT	CASSRAQRDTDTQYF
TRBV11-2	18	TRBD2	.	TRBJ2-3	TGTGCCAGCAGCTTACCTAACCGACTAGCGGGGGCGTCTGATACGCAGTATTTT	CASSLPNRLAGASDTQYF
TRBV9	13	.	many	TRBJ2-3	TGTGCCAGCAGCGTAGGGGCGACAGATACGCAGTATTTT	CASSVGATDTQYF
TRBV27	15	.	.	TRBJ2-3	TGTGCCAGCAGTTACCAGCCCAGACTTCGGGATACGCAGTATTTT	CASSYQPRLRDTQYF
TRBV12-3/TRBV12-4	13	.	.	TRBJ1-5	TGTGCCAGCAGTCCAGCGGAGTATCAGCCCCAGCATTTT	CASSPAEYQPQHF
TRBV29-1	13	TRBD2	.	TRBJ2-5	TGCAGCGTTGAAGAAGCGGGGCAAGAGACCCAGTACTTC	CSVEEAGQETQYF
TRBV5-1	14	.	many	TRBJ2-5	TGCGCCAGCACCAAGGACAGAACACAAGAGACCCAGTACTTC	CASTKDRTQETQYF
TRBV28	13	TRBD1	.	TRBJ1-1	TGTGCCAGCAGTCTACAGACAGGGGGGGAAGCTTTCTTT	CASSLQTGGEAFF
TRBV28	14	.	many	TRBJ2-7	TGTGCCAGCAGTTCGGGACGGAGCTCCTACGAGCAGTACTTC	CASSSGRSSYEQYF
TRBV28	14	.	few	TRBJ2-5	TGTGCCAGCAGTTTTCAGTCAGCCCCAGAGACCCAGTACTTC	CASSFQSAPETQYF
TRBV2	13	.	.	TRBJ1-4	TGTGCCAGCGGAGATGGGCCACGAGAAAAACTGTTTTTT	CASGDGPREKLFF
TRBV4-2	14	TRBD2	.	TRBJ2-7	TGTGCCAGCAGCCAAGGTCCGGGGGGGTACGAGCAGTACTTC	CASSQGPGGYEQYF
TRBV20-1	12	.	many	TRBJ1-1	TGCAGTGCTTCATACCTGAACACTGAAGCTTTCTTT	CSASYLNTEAFF
TRBV12-3/TRBV12-4	16	TRBD1	.	TRBJ1-2	TGTGCCAGCAGTCCAGATAGTCCAGGGGGGAACTATGGCTACACCTTC	CASSPDSPGGNYGYTF
TRBV25-1	16	.	few	TRBJ1-4	TGTGCCAGCAGTGCCATGGACTCCGGCGCTAATGAAAAACTGTTTTTT	CASSAMDSGANEKLFF
TRBV10-2	14	.	few	TRBJ1-5	TGCGCCAGCAGTGAGTCAGGGGGTAATCAGCCCCAGCATTTT	CASSESGGNQPQHF
TRBV20-1	14	TRBD2	.	TRBJ2-3	TGCAGTGCTCTGAGGCGGGAGAACCCCCGTGCGCAGTATTTT	CSALRRENPRAQYF
TRBV5-1	18	TRBD2	many	TRBJ2-3	TGCGCCAGCAGCTTGGATCTAGCGGGTCTTACCAGCACAGATACGCAGTATTTT	CASSLDLAGLTSTDTQYF
TRBV7-9	13	.	.	TRBJ1-5	TGTGCCAGCAGCTTTGAGGGGAATCAGCCCCGGCATTTT	CASSFEGNQPRHF
TRBV7-2	15	TRBD2	.	TRBJ2-7	TGTGCCAGCAGCTTAGGTAGCGGGAGGGCCGACGAGCAGTACTTC	CASSLGSGRADEQYF
TRBV6-5	17	.	.	TRBJ2-3	TGTGCCAGCAGTTCCCAACTTACCGAAAAAATCACAGATACGCAGTATTTT	CASSSQLTEKITDTQYF
TRBV28	17	TRBD2	.	TRBJ2-1	TGTGCCAGCAGTTCTACCGGGACTAGTTGGGCCTACAATGAGCAGTTCTTC	CASSSTGTSWAYNEQFF
TRBV19	16	.	.	TRBJ2-3	TGTGCCAGTAGTATAGAGGAGGGGGGGCTAACAGATACGCAGTATTTT	CASSIEEGGLTDTQYF
TRBV6-5	15	.	many	TRBJ2-4	TGTGCCAGCAGTTACTCGATGGCAGTGGGGGACATTCAGTACTTC	CASSYSMAVGDIQYF
TRBV7-9	11	.	few	TRBJ2-1	TGTGCCAGGGAAGCGGGCAATGAGCAGTTCTTC	CAREAGNEQFF
TRBV11-2	14	TRBD1	.	TRBJ2-7	TGTGCCAGCAGCCTCCAACAGGGGGGTTACGAGCAGTACTTC	CASSLQQGGYEQYF
TRBV20-1	12	.	few	TRBJ2-5	TGCAGTGCTAGAGCCGGGGGCAATGAGCAGTACTTC	CSARAGGNEQYF